This T cell receptor (beta chain) is drawn from a study of post-analysis software for immune sequencing data. Study-wide results and caveats: For normalized Chao1 diversity, multiple sclerosis patients scored significantly lower than controls did.

This clonotype has a handful of counts. The antigen is not known. Tagging with unique molecular identifiers was a feature of the TCR beta cDNA libraries. TCRdb fed the PCR reads into MiXCR, producing one record per CDR3 protein. The top ten hold under 2% of the sample, which has roughly 600,000 distinct CDR3 sequences, 44% seen once. This receptor was obtained from a girl aged 5-17 years with multiple sclerosis. The material sequenced was blood.

The CDR3 reads CSANLATYNEQFF. The CDR3, as DNA: TGCAGTGCTAATTTAGCAACCTACAATGAGCAGTTCTTC. This chain links TRBV20-1 with TRBJ2-1; unclear D gene. Germline assignment: CDR1 DFQATT and CDR2 SNEGSKA (reference sequence). Trimming stripped 4 bases from V and 2 bases from J, with 9 bases between. CDR3 length: 13 residues.